These T cell receptor beta chains were read from a single sample in a study of CD8 T cells in ankylosing spondylitis. In TCRdb, the 5' RACE reads were re-called with MiXCR into one record per CDR3 protein. The data show 100,000 to 150,000 distinct CDR3 sequences, over 15% seen once. The specimen sequenced was blood, either unsorted or a sorted T cell fraction (not recorded which). These receptors were taken from a male donor with ankylosing spondylitis. Both conserved end residues are part of each CDR3.

V	J	CDR3
TRBV29-1	TRBJ1-4	CSVDLGAGEKLFF
TRBV6-8	TRBJ1-4	CASSYPPPPGAVKLFF
TRBV4-3	TRBJ2-1	CASSQDRVGTSNEQFF
TRBV12-3/TRBV12-4	TRBJ2-3	CASSRPWVAGDTDTQYF
TRBV3-1	TRBJ1-1	CASSQDLMGTEAFF
TRBV3-1	TRBJ2-7	CASSLTGEKEQYF
TRBV12-3/TRBV12-4	TRBJ1-5	CASREEGLNQPQHF
TRBV9	TRBJ1-1	CASSVGDGPWNTEAFF
TRBV11-2	TRBJ2-2	CASSPGRWWAGGTGELFF
TRBV6-5	TRBJ2-7	CASSSPDGGWEQYF
TRBV12-3/TRBV12-4	TRBJ1-4	CASSLYRGEKLFF
TRBV12-3/TRBV12-4	TRBJ1-1	CASSYRNTEAFF
TRBV4-1	TRBJ2-2	CASSQDLGELFF
TRBV19	TRBJ1-1	CASSKAKVAATEAFF
TRBV19	TRBJ2-1	CASSATSGRVAEQFF
TRBV3-1	TRBJ2-2	CASSQLRETGELFF
TRBV4-2	TRBJ1-1	CASSHVGTGENTEAFF
TRBV27	TRBJ2-2	CASRLGTSGSTGELFF
TRBV20-1	TRBJ1-1	CSAPGPNTEAFF
TRBV20-1	TRBJ2-3	CSARGSSGRTDTQYF
TRBV11-2	TRBJ2-7	CASSPAGTLEQYF
TRBV15	TRBJ2-3	CATSRGETSTDTQYF
TRBV7-9	TRBJ1-1	CASNPVKHGGAFF
TRBV10-3	TRBJ2-6	CAISESTGAGANVLTF
TRBV4-2	TRBJ2-2	CASSQAAEYTGELFF
TRBV27	TRBJ2-2	CASSLSRLEGLMSGELFF
TRBV4-2	TRBJ1-6	CASSPGQGISPLHF